These 5 T cell receptor beta chains were all obtained from the same sample, sequenced in a study of CD8 T cells in ankylosing spondylitis. TCRdb reprocessed the 5' RACE reads via MiXCR and lists one record per CDR3 protein. The table includes some 150,000 distinct CDR3 sequences, under 45% detected once. Material for sequencing was synovial fluid, either unsorted or a sorted T cell fraction (not recorded which). These TCRs come from a male donor with ankylosing spondylitis.

The rearrangement uses TRBV10-3 and TRBJ1-1; TRBD1 agrees at 9 bases. J lost 7 bases, V lost 4 bases, and 10 bases had no gene match. This CDR3 is built from 15 residues. Germline V gives CDR1 ENHRY, CDR2 SYGVKD. The CDR3 nucleotides read TGTGCCATCAGTGTAACCGGGACAGGGAGTATTGAAGCTTTCTTT. As protein: CAISVTGTGSIEAFF.

This chain uses TRBV12-3 or TRBV12-4 with TRBJ2-1; 9 bases are shared with TRBD2. The ends lost 3 bases at V and 2 bases at J; junction bases unmatched: 8. The CDR3 length is 17 residues. Written as DNA, the CDR3 is TGTGCCAGCAGTTTCCCCAGCGGGGGGCCCCCCTACAATGAGCAGTTCTTC. As protein: CASSFPSGGPPYNEQFF.

The rearrangement links TRBV6-5 to TRBJ1-2, with D maybe TRBD1 (5 bases). The germline V gene has CDR1 MNHEY and CDR2 SVGAGI. The CDR3 is 16 amino acids. With 2 bases removed from V and 6 bases from J, the gap between germline ends came to 19 bases. CDR3 bases: TGTGCCAGCAGTTACAGGGGTTTCGTTAAAGGTCATGGCTACACCTTC. This sequence encodes CASSYRGFVKGHGYTF.

The chain uses TRBV7-3 and TRBJ1-1; the match to TRBD1 covers 11 bases. Germline V lookup: CDR1 SGHTA, CDR2 FQGTGA. V dropped 5 bases and J dropped 3; count of bases not matched to a gene: 8. The CDR3 runs to 16 residues. CDR3 residues: CASSHGQGARDTEAFF. The CDR3 region has the DNA TGTGCCAGCAGCCATGGACAGGGGGCGCGGGACACTGAAGCTTTCTTT.

The CDR3 DNA reads as TGTGCCAGCAGCACTGGACTAGCGGGAGGACACGAGCAGTACTTC. This encodes CASSTGLAGGHEQYF. The chain couples TRBV7-2 to TRBJ2-7; 14 bases map to TRBD2. V shed 5 bases and J 5 bases; nucleotides not matched to a gene: 5. This CDR3 contains 15 residues. Germline loops: CDR1 SGHTA, CDR2 FQGNSA.